The rows below give T cell receptor beta chains drawn from one sample of a study of blood T cell repertoires in COVID-19. TCRdb keeps only in-frame clones here, not all; method: immunoSEQ multiplex PCR. The sample shows 400,000 or so clones, approximately 86% of them seen only once. The sample consisted of peripheral blood. The receptors stem from a human donor in a cohort sampled during active COVID-19. The CDR3 runs from the conserved cysteine through the conserved F or W. The D gene is left open where the match is weak. The listing skips clone size in some rows; elsewhere it reads once, few, many or a size class.

J: TRBJ2-6; D: -; V: TRBV5-1; size: -; length: 16; CDR3: CASSPGTGTGANVLTF; DNA: TGCGCCAGCAGCCCCGGAACAGGGACTGGGGCCAACGTCCTGACTTTC
J: TRBJ1-2; D: TRBD1; V: TRBV12-3/TRBV12-4; size: once; length: 11; CDR3: CASSRQGRYTF; DNA: TGTGCCAGCAGTAGACAGGGTCGCTACACCTTC
J: TRBJ1-1; D: TRBD1; V: TRBV27; size: -; length: 16; CDR3: CASRSERGQIHPEAFF; DNA: TGTGCCAGCAGAAGTGAACGGGGACAGATACACCCTGAAGCTTTCTTT
J: TRBJ2-3; D: -; V: TRBV12-5; size: -; length: 17; CDR3: CASGLVLGGAPLDTQYF; DNA: TGTGCTAGTGGTTTGGTACTGGGGGGGGCTCCCTTGGATACGCAGTATTTT
J: TRBJ1-1; D: -; V: TRBV29-1; size: -; length: 11; CDR3: CSVATNTEAFF; DNA: TGCAGCGTTGCTACCAACACTGAAGCTTTCTTT
J: TRBJ1-1; D: TRBD1; V: TRBV5-1; size: -; length: 13; CDR3: CASSRDRVTEAFF; DNA: TGCGCCAGCAGCCGAGACAGGGTTACTGAAGCTTTCTTT
J: TRBJ2-2; D: -; V: TRBV19; size: -; length: 14; CDR3: CASSPLPQAGELFF; DNA: TGTGCCAGTAGTCCATTACCACAGGCCGGGGAGCTGTTTTTT
J: TRBJ2-3; D: TRBD2; V: TRBV28; size: -; length: 15; CDR3: CASRRLAGETDTQYF; DNA: TGTGCCAGCAGACGACTAGCGGGAGAGACAGATACGCAGTATTTT
J: TRBJ2-1; D: TRBD2; V: TRBV24-1; size: -; length: 15; CDR3: CATSDRAGGYNEQFF; DNA: TGTGCCACCAGTGATAGGGCGGGGGGATACAATGAGCAGTTCTTC
J: TRBJ2-1; D: TRBD2; V: TRBV6-1; size: -; length: 15; CDR3: CASSESSGGYNEQFF; DNA: TGTGCCAGCAGTGAAAGTAGCGGGGGATACAATGAGCAGTTCTTC
J: TRBJ2-1; D: -; V: TRBV5-1; size: -; length: 13; CDR3: CASSLEPYNEQFF; DNA: TGCGCCAGCAGCTTAGAGCCATACAATGAGCAGTTCTTC
J: TRBJ2-1; D: -; V: TRBV14; size: -; length: 14; CDR3: CASSLTTGSVEQFF; DNA: TGTGCCAGCAGCCTTACGACAGGTTCCGTTGAGCAGTTCTTC
J: TRBJ1-2; D: -; V: TRBV6-5; size: -; length: 11; CDR3: CASSPDYGYTF; DNA: TGTGCCAGCAGCCCAGACTATGGCTACACCTTC
J: TRBJ1-6; D: -; V: TRBV27; size: -; length: 13; CDR3: CASKMARASPLHF; DNA: TGTGCCAGCAAGATGGCCAGGGCTTCACCCCTCCACTTT
J: TRBJ2-3; D: -; V: TRBV6-1; size: many; length: 14; CDR3: CASSELGPVDTQYF; DNA: TGTGCCAGCAGTGAATTGGGGCCGGTAGATACGCAGTATTTT
J: TRBJ2-7; D: TRBD1; V: TRBV2; size: -; length: 16; CDR3: CASSLGTGDPSYEQYF; DNA: TGTGCCAGCAGCCTCGGGACAGGGGACCCCTCCTACGAGCAGTACTTC
J: TRBJ1-2; D: -; V: TRBV10-3; size: -; length: 12; CDR3: CAISQEGYGYTF; DNA: TGTGCCATCAGCCAGGAGGGCTATGGCTACACCTTC
J: TRBJ2-5; D: TRBD2; V: TRBV9; size: few; length: 15; CDR3: CASSVVDGRGETQYF; DNA: TGTGCCAGCAGCGTAGTAGACGGGAGGGGGGAGACCCAGTACTTC
J: TRBJ2-7; D: TRBD2; V: TRBV27; size: once; length: 14; CDR3: CASSFGTSGYEQYF; DNA: TGTGCCAGCAGTTTTGGGACTAGCGGCTACGAGCAGTACTTC
J: TRBJ1-4; D: TRBD1; V: TRBV28; size: -; length: 14; CDR3: CASSPDRGREKLFF; DNA: TGTGCCAGCAGTCCGGACAGGGGGCGTGAAAAACTGTTTTTT
J: TRBJ2-7; D: TRBD2; V: TRBV9; size: -; length: 14; CDR3: CASSVTGGPYEQYF; DNA: TGTGCCAGCAGCGTCACGGGGGGTCCCTACGAGCAGTACTTC
J: TRBJ1-6; D: -; V: TRBV6-1; size: once; length: 17; CDR3: CASSDVGIGSYNSPLHF; DNA: TGTGCCAGCAGTGACGTCGGGATCGGGTCCTATAATTCACCCCTCCACTTT
J: TRBJ2-5; D: -; V: TRBV6-6; size: -; length: 14; CDR3: CASSRGNYGETQYF; DNA: TGTGCCAGCAGTAGGGGGAACTACGGGGAGACCCAGTACTTC
J: TRBJ2-5; D: -; V: TRBV15; size: -; length: 12; CDR3: CATGQDQETQYF; DNA: TGTGCCACCGGGCAGGACCAAGAGACCCAGTACTTC
J: TRBJ2-5; D: TRBD2; V: TRBV2; size: once; length: 16; CDR3: CASSGTSGGARETQYF; DNA: TGTGCCAGCAGTGGGACTAGCGGGGGGGCCCGGGAGACCCAGTACTTC
J: TRBJ2-7; D: TRBD1; V: TRBV29-1; size: -; length: 13; CDR3: CSALGQDPFEQYF; DNA: TGCAGCGCCCTCGGACAGGACCCTTTCGAGCAGTACTTC